Following are 16 T cell receptor beta chains from one sample sequenced in a study of T cells after yellow fever vaccination. Via MiXCR, TCRdb re-called the 5' RACE reads, giving one row per CDR3 protein. The sample includes a few hundred thousand distinct CDR3 sequences, around 7% of them seen just once. Sequenced material: PBMCs, taken 45 days after the first yellow fever vaccination. The source is a man younger than 35 who received the YFV17D yellow fever vaccine.

This clonotype was observed at least ten times. The chain has TRBV21-1 and TRBJ2-7; the table gives TRBD1 as D, unverified against the DNA. TRBV21-1 is listed as a pseudogene. This CDR3 comprises 12 residues. In nucleotides, the CDR3 is TGTGCCAGCACGGGGCGGCGTTTCGAGCAGTACGTC. Residues: CASTGRRFEQYV.

This clonotype was recorded many times. V gene TRBV7-2 combines with J gene TRBJ1-2; the D gene is possibly TRBD1 (5 bases). Germline lookup yields CDR1 SGHTA and CDR2 FQGNSA. The CDR3 has 14 residues. Trimming removed 1 base at V and 6 bases at J, with 12 bases between. The CDR3 DNA is TGTGCCAGCAGCTTAGTGGGCAGGGCTGATGGCTACACCTTC. As protein: CASSLVGRADGYTF.

The chain employs TRBV6-5 and TRBJ1-1; possibly TRBD1 for D (5 bases). CDR3 length equals 12 residues. Trimming took 3 bases from V and 5 from J, leaving 7 bases between them. In germline, CDR1 is MNHEY, CDR2 SVGAGI. CDR3 sequence: CASSYGTTEAFF. In DNA form, the CDR3 reads TGTGCCAGCAGTTATGGGACGACTGAAGCTTTCTTT.

This clonotype was picked up many times. The rearrangement links TRBV5-1 to TRBJ2-7, with 8 bases that match TRBD1. CDR1 and CDR2 (germline): SGHRS, YFSETQ. The CDR3 covers 15 residues. V lost 0 bases and J lost 3; bases outside the gene matches: 5. DNA of the CDR3: TGCGCCAGCAGCTTGGCCCCAGGGGGCTTCTACGAGCAGTACGTC. Translated: CASSLAPGGFYEQYV.

The rearrangement links TRBV5-1 to TRBJ1-2; TRBD1 matches 7 bases. J lost 10 bases, V lost 4 bases, and 7 bases had no gene match. Looked up from germline, CDR1 is SGHRS and CDR2 is YFSETQ. The CDR3 totals 12 residues. The CDR3 bases are TGCGCCAGCAGCCCGGGGACAGTCGACTACACCTTC. Protein: CASSPGTVDYTF.

This clonotype has a count of ten or more. This chain connects TRBV6-5 to TRBJ1-4; the D gene is possibly TRBD1 (6 bases). Trimming shortened V by 5 bases and J by 6 bases, and 16 bases separated the two germline ends. CDR1 is MNHEY, CDR2 SVGAGI, per germline. This CDR3 has 15 residues. The CDR3 sequence: CASSLTGIGDEKLFF. In nucleotides, the CDR3 is TGTGCCAGCAGTCTAACAGGGATTGGGGATGAAAAACTGTTTTTT.

This clonotype has more than one count but fewer than ten. CDR3 region: CASSWGRERGELFF. CDR3 bases: TGTGCCAGCAGCTGGGGCAGGGAACGCGGGGAGCTGTTTTTT. This rearrangement joins TRBV5-5 to TRBJ2-2; tentatively, D is TRBD1 (5 bases). Between the trimmed V and J ends, which lost 3 bases and 7 bases, there was a span of 13 bases. This CDR3 has 14 amino acids. Germline V lookup: CDR1 SGHKS, CDR2 YYEKEE (reference sequence).

This chain links TRBV20-1 with TRBJ1-3, with D maybe TRBD1 (5 bases). Trimming took off 5 bases at V and 0 bases at J, with 11 bases between the two ends. The germline V gene encodes CDR1 DFQATT and CDR2 SNEGSKA (reference sequence). The CDR3 totals 14 residues. The CDR3 sequence is CSASDSSSGNTIYF. The CDR3 DNA reads TGCAGTGCTTCCGACAGCAGCTCTGGAAACACCATATATTTT.

This clonotype was picked up a small number of times. The chain is built from TRBV14 and TRBJ2-1, with 7 bases fitting TRBD2. V shed 1 base and J 6 bases; nucleotides not matched to a gene: 18. Germline V CDR1 and CDR2: SGHDN, FVKESK. The CDR3 covers 19 residues. CDR3 loop: CASSQAYIPGLPPFNEQFF. In nucleotides, the CDR3 is TGTGCCAGCAGCCAAGCTTATATTCCGGGACTACCACCATTCAATGAGCAGTTCTTC.

This clonotype was recorded a few times. J is TRBJ2-2 and V is TRBV5-1; D gene ambiguous. The CDR3 has 18 amino acids. The germline gives CDR1 SGHRS, CDR2 YFSETQ. The V and J ends lost 3 bases and 0 bases respectively, with 18 bases between them. In DNA, the CDR3 is TGCGCCAGCAGCTGGAGTCTTCGGACCTTATCGAACACCGGGGAGCTGTTTTTT. Its translation: CASSWSLRTLSNTGELFF.

This clonotype was seen repeatedly, ten times or more. The chain employs TRBV6-1 and TRBJ2-7; the match to TRBD1 covers 9 bases. Per germline, CDR1 MNHNS and CDR2 SASEGT. Trimming at V came to 6 bases and at J to 3 bases, leaving 9 bases not matched to a gene. The CDR3 sequence is 15 residues long. The CDR3 here is CASSPGTGSYYEQYF. The CDR3 bases are TGTGCCAGCAGCCCCGGGACAGGGTCCTACTACGAGCAGTACTTC.

In its sample, this clonotype was seen many times. This chain uses TRBV6-5 with TRBJ1-2; D unclear. The CDR3 contains 13 residues. Trimming took off 0 bases at V and 8 bases at J, with 10 bases between the two ends. In germline, CDR1 is MNHEY, CDR2 SVGAGI. The CDR3 sequence: CASSYSLTGGYTF. The DNA of the CDR3 is TGTGCCAGCAGTTACTCGTTAACTGGCGGCTACACCTTC.

This clonotype was counted between two and nine times. The rearrangement uses TRBV20-1 and TRBJ2-3, with D perhaps TRBD1 (5 bases). Germline assignment: CDR1 DFQATT and CDR2 SNEGSKA (reference sequence). The CDR3 extends over 16 amino acids. Trimming shortened V by 0 bases and J by 3 bases, and 16 bases separated the two germline ends. CDR3 protein: CSARDSAGWGTDTQYF. The CDR3 bases are TGCAGTGCTAGAGATAGTGCAGGGTGGGGTACAGATACGCAGTATTTT.

Many counts were recorded for this clonotype. The chain is built from TRBV5-4 and TRBJ2-6; D call uncertain. Germline CDR1 SGHNT, CDR2 YYREEE (reference sequence). V lost 0 bases to trimming and J lost 2 bases, with 6 bases between them. The CDR3 has 15 amino acids. This chain's CDR3 is CASSLGQTGANVLTF. DNA of the CDR3: TGTGCCAGCAGCTTGGGGCAGACTGGGGCCAACGTCCTGACTTTC.

This clonotype was counted many times. This chain uses TRBV20-1 with TRBJ1-1, with D tentatively TRBD1 (6 bases). From germline, CDR1 is DFQATT and CDR2 SNEGSKA (reference sequence). CDR3 length: 14 residues. V lost 6 bases and J lost 0, with 14 bases in between. DNA for the CDR3: TGCAGTGCAACGACAGGCCTTATGAACACTGAAGCTTTCTTT. This sequence encodes CSATTGLMNTEAFF.

This clonotype showed up just a few times. This chain connects TRBV7-6 to TRBJ2-3; D not resolved. This CDR3 region has 15 residues. Trimming removed 8 bases from V and 3 bases from J, with 18 bases in between. Looked up from germline, CDR1 is SGHVS and CDR2 is FNYEAQ. In DNA, the CDR3 is TGTGCCAGCTCCCCAGGCCCCGTTGGGACAGATACGCAGTATTTT. Its translation: CASSPGPVGTDTQYF.